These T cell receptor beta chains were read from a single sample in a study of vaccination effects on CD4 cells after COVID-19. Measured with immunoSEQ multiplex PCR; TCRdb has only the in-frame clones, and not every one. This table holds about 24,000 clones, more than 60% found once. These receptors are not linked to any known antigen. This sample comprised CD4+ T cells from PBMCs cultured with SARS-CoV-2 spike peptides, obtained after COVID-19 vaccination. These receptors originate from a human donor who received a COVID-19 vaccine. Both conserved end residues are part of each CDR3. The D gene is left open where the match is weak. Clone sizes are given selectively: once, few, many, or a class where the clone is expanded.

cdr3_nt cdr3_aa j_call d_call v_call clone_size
TGTGCCAGCAGCCCTGACCTCAGTCGGGTTTACGAGCAGTACTTC CASSPDLSRVYEQYF TRBJ2-7 - TRBV4-2 few
TGTGCCAGCAGCGTGGAGAGACTAGCGGGAGTTGGTGAGCAGTTCTTC CASSVERLAGVGEQFF TRBJ2-1 TRBD2 TRBV9 few
TGTGCCAGCAAGATGGGGGGTCCCTATGGCTACACCTTC CASKMGGPYGYTF TRBJ1-2 - TRBV12-3/TRBV12-4 -
TGTGCCAGCAGCGCTACCCTAGCGGGAGTCCATACGCAGTATTTT CASSATLAGVHTQYF TRBJ2-3 TRBD2 TRBV9 -
TGTGCCAGCAGGGACAGGGGGAACACCGGGGAGCTGTTTTTT CASRDRGNTGELFF TRBJ2-2 TRBD1 TRBV3-1/TRBV3-2 -
TGTGCCAGCAGTTACTCTGAGGGATCCACAGATACGCAGTATTTT CASSYSEGSTDTQYF TRBJ2-3 - TRBV6-5 -
TGTGCCAGTACCTCGGATTGGACAGGGGTTGTGGGCGGCTACACCTTC CASTSDWTGVVGGYTF TRBJ1-2 TRBD1 TRBV19 -
TGTGCCAGCAGTTATGACGGGCTAGCAAACACCATATATTTT CASSYDGLANTIYF TRBJ1-3 - TRBV6-5 -
TGTGCCAGCAGCTTGTGGGCTCCGACAGGGGGCTATGGCTACACCTTC CASSLWAPTGGYGYTF TRBJ1-2 TRBD1 TRBV5-6 -
TGTGCCATCGGGGAAGAGGGAAGTCAGCCCCAGCATTTT CAIGEEGSQPQHF TRBJ1-5 - TRBV10-3 -
TGTGCCAGCAGTGAAGGGTGGACTAGCCTATCCAAGGAGACCCAGTACTTC CASSEGWTSLSKETQYF TRBJ2-5 TRBD2 TRBV6-1 -
TGTGCCAGCTCACCGGCCAAAGAGAACAATGAGCAGTTCTTC CASSPAKENNEQFF TRBJ2-1 - TRBV18 medium-sized
TGCGCCAGCAGGAAAGCAGGGGGCGGGTCCTACAATGAGCAGTTCTTC CASRKAGGGSYNEQFF TRBJ2-1 TRBD1 TRBV4-1 -
TGTGCCAGCAGCCAACCCGGACGGGGCAACTATGGCTACACCTTC CASSQPGRGNYGYTF TRBJ1-2 - TRBV6-5 -
TGTGCCAGCACCGGTCCCGGGACGGCAAGAGCTTTCTTT CASTGPGTARAFF TRBJ1-1 - TRBV6-5 -
TGTGCCACCAGTGATTCGTGGACAGGCTATGGCTACACCTTC CATSDSWTGYGYTF TRBJ1-2 TRBD1 TRBV24-1 -
TGCGCCAGCAGCCAAGATCGGACGGAATATGGCTACACCTTC CASSQDRTEYGYTF TRBJ1-2 - TRBV4-1 -
TGCGCCAGCAGCTTAGATTCTTGGCAGGGGGCCATCTCTGGAAACACCATATATTTT CASSLDSWQGAISGNTIYF TRBJ1-3 TRBD1 TRBV5-1 -
TGTGCCAGCAGCCCTATTCCGGAGCGCAGGGAGACCCAGTACTTC CASSPIPERRETQYF TRBJ2-5 - TRBV14 -
TGTGCCAGTAGTATCCAACCAGACTCGGATACGCAGTATTTT CASSIQPDSDTQYF TRBJ2-3 - TRBV19 -
TGTGCCAGCAGCCACAGACTAGCGGGAGCTGCCGAAGAGACCCAGTACTTC CASSHRLAGAAEETQYF TRBJ2-5 TRBD2 TRBV14 -
TGTGCCAGTAGTACCCGGACGGCGGTCCACGAGCAGTACTTC CASSTRTAVHEQYF TRBJ2-7 - TRBV19 large
TGTGCCAGCAGGGCCGGGACTAGCAGCTGGGGGACCCAGTACTTC CASRAGTSSWGTQYF TRBJ2-5 TRBD2 TRBV2 -